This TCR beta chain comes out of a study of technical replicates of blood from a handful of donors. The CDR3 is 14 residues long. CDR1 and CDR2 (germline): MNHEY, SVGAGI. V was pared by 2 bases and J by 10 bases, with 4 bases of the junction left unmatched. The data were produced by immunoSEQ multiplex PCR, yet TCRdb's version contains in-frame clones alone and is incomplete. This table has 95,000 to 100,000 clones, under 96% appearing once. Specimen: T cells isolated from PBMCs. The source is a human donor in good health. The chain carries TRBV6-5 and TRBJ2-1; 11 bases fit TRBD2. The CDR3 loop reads CASSYGLAGQEQFF. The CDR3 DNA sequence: TGTGCCAGCAGTTACGGACTAGCGGGCCAGGAGCAGTTCTTC.